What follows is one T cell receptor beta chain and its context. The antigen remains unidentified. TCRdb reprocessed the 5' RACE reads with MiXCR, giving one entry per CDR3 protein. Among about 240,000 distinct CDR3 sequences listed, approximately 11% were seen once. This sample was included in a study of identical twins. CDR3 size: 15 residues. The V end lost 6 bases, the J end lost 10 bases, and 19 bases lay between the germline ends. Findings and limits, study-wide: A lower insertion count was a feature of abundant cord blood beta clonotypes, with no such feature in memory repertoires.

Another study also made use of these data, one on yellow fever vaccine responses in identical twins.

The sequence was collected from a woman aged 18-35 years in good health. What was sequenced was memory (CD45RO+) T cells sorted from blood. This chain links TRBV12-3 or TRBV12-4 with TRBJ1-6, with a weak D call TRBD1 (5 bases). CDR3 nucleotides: TGTGCCAGCAGGGTGTCCGGCGCGTGGGGGTCACCCCTCCACTTT. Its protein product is CASRVSGAWGSPLHF.